This is a list of T cell receptor beta chains from one sample in a study of blood T cell repertoires in COVID-19. The assay was immunoSEQ multiplex PCR, and TCRdb's table has in-frame clones only and misses some. In the table there are 200,000 to 300,000 clones, around 89% of which are singletons. Specimen: peripheral blood. The source of these receptors is a man in his 60s who had recovered from COVID-19. Each CDR3 is given with its conserved first and last residue. The D gene is left open where the match is weak. Only some rows state a clone size, as once, few, many or a class for expanded clones.

clone size: .
CDR3 length: 14
V gene: TRBV9
D gene: TRBD2
J gene: TRBJ2-1
CDR3 DNA: TGTGCCAGCAGCTCAGCGGGAACCTACAATGAGCAGTTCTTC
CDR3 protein: CASSSAGTYNEQFF

clone size: .
CDR3 length: 12
V gene: TRBV6-1
D gene: .
J gene: TRBJ2-5
CDR3 DNA: TGTGCCAGCAGTGAACGGGGGGCCGAACAGTACTTC
CDR3 protein: CASSERGAEQYF

clone size: .
CDR3 length: 17
V gene: TRBV9
D gene: TRBD2
J gene: TRBJ2-3
CDR3 DNA: TGTGCCAGCAGCGCCCCGCGGGGTAGCGGGGGCACAGATACGCAGTATTTT
CDR3 protein: CASSAPRGSGGTDTQYF

clone size: .
CDR3 length: 15
V gene: TRBV4-2
D gene: .
J gene: TRBJ1-1
CDR3 DNA: TGTGCCAGCAGCCAAGATGGGAGGGGAGGCACTGAAGCTTTCTTT
CDR3 protein: CASSQDGRGGTEAFF

clone size: .
CDR3 length: 12
V gene: TRBV2
D gene: .
J gene: TRBJ2-7
CDR3 DNA: TGTGCCAGCAGCCGACAGGAGTACGAGCAGTACTTC
CDR3 protein: CASSRQEYEQYF

clone size: .
CDR3 length: 14
V gene: TRBV3-1/TRBV3-2
D gene: TRBD1
J gene: TRBJ1-2
CDR3 DNA: TGTGCCAGCAGCCAGCTACAGGGGGCACATGGCTACACCTTC
CDR3 protein: CASSQLQGAHGYTF

clone size: .
CDR3 length: 13
V gene: TRBV12-1
D gene: .
J gene: TRBJ1-4
CDR3 DNA: TGTGCCAGCAGTCTACAGGGTAATGAAAAACTGTTTTTT
CDR3 protein: CASSLQGNEKLFF

clone size: .
CDR3 length: 16
V gene: TRBV10-3
D gene: TRBD2
J gene: TRBJ2-1
CDR3 DNA: TGTGCCATCACCCAGTCTCCCGGGACTAGTTTCAATGAGCAGTTCTTC
CDR3 protein: CAITQSPGTSFNEQFF

clone size: .
CDR3 length: 17
V gene: TRBV7-3
D gene: TRBD2
J gene: TRBJ2-1
CDR3 DNA: TGTGCCAGCAGCTCACTCCCTAGCGGGGGGGCCCAAAATGAGCAGTTCTTC
CDR3 protein: CASSSLPSGGAQNEQFF

clone size: .
CDR3 length: 16
V gene: TRBV6-6
D gene: .
J gene: TRBJ1-1
CDR3 DNA: TGTGCCAGCAGTCGAGGGGGGGGGAGAATGAACACTGAAGCTTTCTTT
CDR3 protein: CASSRGGGRMNTEAFF

clone size: .
CDR3 length: 14
V gene: TRBV14
D gene: TRBD1
J gene: TRBJ1-6
CDR3 DNA: TGTGCCACCGCGACAGGGCTAAGGGATTCACCCCTCCACTTT
CDR3 protein: CATATGLRDSPLHF

clone size: .
CDR3 length: 14
V gene: TRBV5-6
D gene: TRBD1
J gene: TRBJ2-3
CDR3 DNA: TGTGCCAGCAGCTTGAAGCAGGGGGCAGATACGCAGTATTTT
CDR3 protein: CASSLKQGADTQYF

clone size: .
CDR3 length: 12
V gene: TRBV5-1
D gene: .
J gene: TRBJ2-7
CDR3 DNA: TGCGCCAGCAGTCCGGACAGCTACGAGCAGTACTTC
CDR3 protein: CASSPDSYEQYF

clone size: once
CDR3 length: 16
V gene: TRBV11-2
D gene: .
J gene: TRBJ2-3
CDR3 DNA: TGTGCCAGCAGCTTTAGGGGGGGGCTGGCCACAGATACGCAGTATTTT
CDR3 protein: CASSFRGGLATDTQYF

clone size: .
CDR3 length: 13
V gene: TRBV13
D gene: .
J gene: TRBJ1-5
CDR3 DNA: TGTGCCAGCAGCCCTTCGAGGGATCAGCCCCAGCATTTT
CDR3 protein: CASSPSRDQPQHF

clone size: .
CDR3 length: 15
V gene: TRBV7-2
D gene: .
J gene: TRBJ1-6
CDR3 DNA: TGTGCCAGCAGCTTAGGGACTTCATATAATTCACCCCTCCACTTT
CDR3 protein: CASSLGTSYNSPLHF

clone size: .
CDR3 length: 14
V gene: TRBV7-9
D gene: .
J gene: TRBJ2-4
CDR3 DNA: TGTGCCAGCAGCTTAGTGCCAGGGCAAAACATTCAGTACTTC
CDR3 protein: CASSLVPGQNIQYF

clone size: .
CDR3 length: 17
V gene: TRBV3-1/TRBV3-2
D gene: TRBD1
J gene: TRBJ1-6
CDR3 DNA: TGTGCCAGCAGCCAAGACTCCCAACGGGACAGAAATTCACCCCTCCACTTT
CDR3 protein: CASSQDSQRDRNSPLHF

clone size: .
CDR3 length: 16
V gene: TRBV6-9
D gene: TRBD1
J gene: TRBJ2-1
CDR3 DNA: TGTGCCAGCAGTTATACGGGCAGGGGGCCCTACAATGAGCAGTTCTTC
CDR3 protein: CASSYTGRGPYNEQFF

clone size: .
CDR3 length: 14
V gene: TRBV27
D gene: .
J gene: TRBJ1-5
CDR3 DNA: TGTGCCAGCAGTTTATATTTCAGGGCTCAGCCCCAGCATTTT
CDR3 protein: CASSLYFRAQPQHF

clone size: .
CDR3 length: 12
V gene: TRBV5-1
D gene: .
J gene: TRBJ2-3
CDR3 DNA: TGCGCCAGCAGCCCGGACAGAGATACGCAGTATTTT
CDR3 protein: CASSPDRDTQYF

clone size: .
CDR3 length: 18
V gene: TRBV9
D gene: TRBD2
J gene: TRBJ2-2
CDR3 DNA: TGTGCCAGCAGCGCCCCCTCTAGCGGGGGGGTCGGTACCGGGGAGCTGTTTTTT
CDR3 protein: CASSAPSSGGVGTGELFF

clone size: once
CDR3 length: 14
V gene: TRBV30
D gene: .
J gene: TRBJ1-3
CDR3 DNA: TGTGCCTGGAGTGGTGGGGCACGTGGAAACACCATATATTTT
CDR3 protein: CAWSGGARGNTIYF

clone size: .
CDR3 length: 13
V gene: TRBV29-1
D gene: TRBD2
J gene: TRBJ2-3
CDR3 DNA: TGCAGCGTTAGCGGGGGGCATGAAGATACGCAGTATTTT
CDR3 protein: CSVSGGHEDTQYF

clone size: .
CDR3 length: 11
V gene: TRBV5-4
D gene: .
J gene: TRBJ1-2
CDR3 DNA: TGTGCCAGCAGCCCAGGGTATGGCTACACCTTC
CDR3 protein: CASSPGYGYTF

clone size: .
CDR3 length: 14
V gene: TRBV19
D gene: .
J gene: TRBJ1-3
CDR3 DNA: TGTGCCAGTAGTACCGGGAACTCTGGAAACACCATATATTTT
CDR3 protein: CASSTGNSGNTIYF

clone size: .
CDR3 length: 16
V gene: TRBV19
D gene: TRBD1
J gene: TRBJ1-1
CDR3 DNA: TGTGCCAGTAGTACCGGACAGGGGAGTTCATCAGGAAAGGCTTTCTTT
CDR3 protein: CASSTGQGSSSGKAFF

clone size: once
CDR3 length: 16
V gene: TRBV11-2
D gene: TRBD2
J gene: TRBJ2-3
CDR3 DNA: TGTGCCAGCAGCTTAGGAGGGGGACTAGGCACAGATACGCAGTATTTT
CDR3 protein: CASSLGGGLGTDTQYF

clone size: .
CDR3 length: 15
V gene: TRBV9
D gene: TRBD1
J gene: TRBJ1-5
CDR3 DNA: TGTGCCAGCAGCGAGGGACAGAATAGCAATCAGCCCCAGCATTTT
CDR3 protein: CASSEGQNSNQPQHF

clone size: .
CDR3 length: 14
V gene: TRBV5-4
D gene: TRBD1
J gene: TRBJ1-1
CDR3 DNA: TGTGCCAGCAGCATGAGGGGGCTAGGGACTGAAGCTTTCTTT
CDR3 protein: CASSMRGLGTEAFF

clone size: .
CDR3 length: 13
V gene: TRBV4-2
D gene: .
J gene: TRBJ2-7
CDR3 DNA: TGTGCCAGCAGCCAAGATTACCAGGCCGAGCAGTACTTC
CDR3 protein: CASSQDYQAEQYF

clone size: many
CDR3 length: 16
V gene: TRBV27
D gene: TRBD1
J gene: TRBJ2-3
CDR3 DNA: TGTGCCAGCAGTTTCCCCGGACAGGGGGCGTCAGATACGCAGTATTTT
CDR3 protein: CASSFPGQGASDTQYF

clone size: .
CDR3 length: 16
V gene: TRBV5-6
D gene: TRBD1
J gene: TRBJ1-6
CDR3 DNA: TGTGCCAGCAGCTTGGGGAGGGACAGACTAAATTCACCCCTCCACTTT
CDR3 protein: CASSLGRDRLNSPLHF

clone size: .
CDR3 length: 13
V gene: TRBV6-5
D gene: .
J gene: TRBJ1-2
CDR3 DNA: TGTGCCAGCCGAGGGGGGGGTCCCTATGGCTACACCTTC
CDR3 protein: CASRGGGPYGYTF

clone size: .
CDR3 length: 13
V gene: TRBV25-1
D gene: .
J gene: TRBJ2-7
CDR3 DNA: TGTGCCAGCAGTGAATCACAGATCTACGAGCAGTACTTC
CDR3 protein: CASSESQIYEQYF

clone size: .
CDR3 length: 17
V gene: TRBV10-3
D gene: .
J gene: TRBJ1-6
CDR3 DNA: TGTGCCATCAGTGAGTCGCTGGCAAGCTCCTATAATTCACCCCTCCACTTT
CDR3 protein: CAISESLASSYNSPLHF

clone size: once
CDR3 length: 17
V gene: TRBV7-6
D gene: .
J gene: TRBJ2-2
CDR3 DNA: TGTGCCAGCAGCTTAGGGGCCAGGCTTTCGAACACCGGGGAGCTGTTTTTT
CDR3 protein: CASSLGARLSNTGELFF

clone size: .
CDR3 length: 14
V gene: TRBV27
D gene: .
J gene: TRBJ1-4
CDR3 DNA: TGTGCCAGCAGTTTTGGACAGCTTAATGAAAAACTGTTTTTT
CDR3 protein: CASSFGQLNEKLFF

clone size: .
CDR3 length: 11
V gene: TRBV5-1
D gene: .
J gene: TRBJ1-1
CDR3 DNA: TGCGCCAGCAGTTTCGAGTCTGAAGCTTTCTTT
CDR3 protein: CASSFESEAFF

clone size: .
CDR3 length: 11
V gene: TRBV7-6
D gene: .
J gene: TRBJ2-5
CDR3 DNA: TGTGCCAGCAGCCCAACTAAGACCCAGTACTTC
CDR3 protein: CASSPTKTQYF

clone size: .
CDR3 length: 13
V gene: TRBV19
D gene: TRBD1
J gene: TRBJ1-2
CDR3 DNA: TGTGCCAGTAGTATCGGACAGGGGCTTAATGGCACCTTC
CDR3 protein: CASSIGQGLNGTF

clone size: .
CDR3 length: 15
V gene: TRBV10-3
D gene: TRBD1
J gene: TRBJ1-2
CDR3 DNA: TGTGCCATCAGCGATAAACAGGGGGAGGGCTATGGCTACACCTTC
CDR3 protein: CAISDKQGEGYGYTF

clone size: few
CDR3 length: 14
V gene: TRBV7-3
D gene: .
J gene: TRBJ2-3
CDR3 DNA: TGTGCCAGCAGCTTTCTTGTTTCAGGAGATACGCAGTATTTT
CDR3 protein: CASSFLVSGDTQYF

clone size: .
CDR3 length: 12
V gene: TRBV6-5
D gene: .
J gene: TRBJ1-2
CDR3 DNA: TGTGCCAGCAGTTACGCAGGCTATGGCTACACCTTC
CDR3 protein: CASSYAGYGYTF